This TCR beta chain is from a study of shared T cell receptors in the human thymus. TCRdb's copy holds only in-frame clones and misses some; the assay was immunoSEQ multiplex PCR. The table records approximately 580,000 clones, approximately 78% of them present only once. The V end lost 0 bases, the J end lost 0 bases, and 9 bases lay between the germline ends. Germline V lookup: CDR1 LGHNA, CDR2 YSLEER. This CDR3 has 16 residues. The same specimen was also included in a second study, on human thymus T cells. That study adds: All donors were healthy Finnish infants who were undergoing corrective surgery to treat congenital heart defects. The study used thymus tissue resected during corrective heart surgery. What appeared biased in thymic and blood repertoires was the usage of V and J genes. Among unrelated individuals, related research reported thymic repertoires that overlapped highly.

The chain uses TRBV4-3 and TRBJ2-1; TRBD2 might be the D (5 bases). This clonotype was obtained from a boy in the first two years of life with a congenital heart defect. The sequenced sample was thymocytes. This CDR3 reads CASSQDRRDSYNEQFF. The CDR3 DNA reads as TGCGCCAGCAGCCAAGATCGCCGGGACTCCTACAATGAGCAGTTCTTC.